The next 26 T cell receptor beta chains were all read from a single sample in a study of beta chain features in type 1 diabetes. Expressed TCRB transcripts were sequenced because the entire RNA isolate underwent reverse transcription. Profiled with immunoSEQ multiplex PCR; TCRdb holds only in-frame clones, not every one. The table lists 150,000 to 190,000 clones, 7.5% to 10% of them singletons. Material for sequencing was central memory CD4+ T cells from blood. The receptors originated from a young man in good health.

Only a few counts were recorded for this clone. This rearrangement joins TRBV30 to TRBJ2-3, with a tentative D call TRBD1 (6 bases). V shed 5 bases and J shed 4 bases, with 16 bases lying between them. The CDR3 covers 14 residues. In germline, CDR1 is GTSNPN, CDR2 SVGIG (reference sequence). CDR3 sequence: CAWLTGTNSDTQYF. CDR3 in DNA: TGTGCCTGGTTAACCGGGACAAACTCAGATACGCAGTATTTT.

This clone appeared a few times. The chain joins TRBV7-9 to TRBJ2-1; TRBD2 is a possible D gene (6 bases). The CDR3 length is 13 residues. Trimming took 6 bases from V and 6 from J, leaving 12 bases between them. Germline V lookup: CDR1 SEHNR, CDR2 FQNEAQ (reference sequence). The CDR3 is CASSPLRGNEQFF. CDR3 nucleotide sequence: TGTGCCAGCAGTCCTCTGCGGGGCAATGAGCAGTTCTTC.

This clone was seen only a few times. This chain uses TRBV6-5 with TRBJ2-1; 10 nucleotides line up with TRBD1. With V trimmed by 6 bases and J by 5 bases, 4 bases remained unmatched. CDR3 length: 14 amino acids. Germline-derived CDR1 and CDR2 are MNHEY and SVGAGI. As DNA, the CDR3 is TGTGCCAGCAGGGGACAGGGGCACAACAATGAGCAGTTCTTC. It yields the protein CASRGQGHNNEQFF.

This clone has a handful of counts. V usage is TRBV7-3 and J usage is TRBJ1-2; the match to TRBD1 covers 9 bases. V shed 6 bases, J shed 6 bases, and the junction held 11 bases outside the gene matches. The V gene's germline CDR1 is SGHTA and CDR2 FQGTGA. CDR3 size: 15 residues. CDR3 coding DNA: TGTGCCAGCAGTCAACAGGGGGCTAAAGTTGATGGCTACACCTTC. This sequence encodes CASSQQGAKVDGYTF.

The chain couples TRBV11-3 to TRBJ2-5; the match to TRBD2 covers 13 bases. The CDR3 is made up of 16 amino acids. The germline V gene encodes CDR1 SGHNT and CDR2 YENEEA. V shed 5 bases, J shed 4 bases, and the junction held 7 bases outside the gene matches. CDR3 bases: TGTGCCAGCAGCCCTGGGACTAGCGGGGTGGCAGAGACCCAGTACTTC. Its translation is CASSPGTSGVAETQYF.

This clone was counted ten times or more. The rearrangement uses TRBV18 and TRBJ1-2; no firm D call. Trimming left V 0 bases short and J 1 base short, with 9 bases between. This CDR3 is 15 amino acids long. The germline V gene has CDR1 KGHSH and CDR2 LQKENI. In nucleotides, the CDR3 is TGTGCCAGCTCACCACCGGGCAGCCATAACTATGGCTACACCTTC. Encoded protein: CASSPPGSHNYGYTF. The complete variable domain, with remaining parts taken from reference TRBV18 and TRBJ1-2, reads NAGVMQNPRHLVRRRGQEARLRCSPMKGHSHVYWYRQLPEEGLKFMVYLQKENIIDESGMPKERFSAEFPKEGPSILRIQQVVRGDSAAYFCASSPPGSHNYGYTFGSGTRLTVV.

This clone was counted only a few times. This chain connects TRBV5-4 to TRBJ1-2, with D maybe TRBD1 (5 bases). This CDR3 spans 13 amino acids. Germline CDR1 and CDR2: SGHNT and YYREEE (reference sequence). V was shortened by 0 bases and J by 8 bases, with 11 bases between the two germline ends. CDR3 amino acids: CASSLEGEGGYTF. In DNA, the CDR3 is TGTGCCAGCAGCTTGGAAGGGGAGGGGGGCTACACCTTC.

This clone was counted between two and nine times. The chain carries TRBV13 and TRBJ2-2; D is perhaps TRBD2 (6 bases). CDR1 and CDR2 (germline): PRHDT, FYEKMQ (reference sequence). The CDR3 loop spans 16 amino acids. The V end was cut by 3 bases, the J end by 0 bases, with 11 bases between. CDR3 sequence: CASSLFSGTNTGELFF. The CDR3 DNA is TGTGCCAGCAGCTTGTTTAGCGGTACGAACACCGGGGAGCTGTTTTTT.

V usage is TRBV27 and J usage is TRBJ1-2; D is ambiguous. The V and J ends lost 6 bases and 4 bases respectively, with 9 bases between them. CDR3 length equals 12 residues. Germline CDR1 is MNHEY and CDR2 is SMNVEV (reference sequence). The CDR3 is CASRSGLYGYTF. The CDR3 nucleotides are TGTGCCAGCAGGTCAGGCCTCTATGGCTACACCTTC.

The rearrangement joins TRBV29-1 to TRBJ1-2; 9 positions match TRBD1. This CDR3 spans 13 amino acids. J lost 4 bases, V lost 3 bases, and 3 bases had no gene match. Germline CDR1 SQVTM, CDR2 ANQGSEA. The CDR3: CSVEDRGTYGYTF. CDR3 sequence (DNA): TGCAGCGTTGAGGACAGGGGCACCTATGGCTACACCTTC.

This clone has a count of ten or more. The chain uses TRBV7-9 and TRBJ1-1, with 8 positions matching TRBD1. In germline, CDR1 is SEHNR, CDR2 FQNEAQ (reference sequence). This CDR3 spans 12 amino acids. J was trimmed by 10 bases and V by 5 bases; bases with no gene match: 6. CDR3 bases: TGTGCCAGCAGCCCCGACAGGGGTTTAGCTTTCTTT. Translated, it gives CASSPDRGLAFF.

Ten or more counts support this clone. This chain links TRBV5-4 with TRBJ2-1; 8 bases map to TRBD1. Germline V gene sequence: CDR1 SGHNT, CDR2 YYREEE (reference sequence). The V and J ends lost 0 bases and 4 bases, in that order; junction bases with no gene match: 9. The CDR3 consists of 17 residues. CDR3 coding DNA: TGTGCCAGCAGCTTGGGGGCAGGGGGCCGAACGTACAATGAGCAGTTCTTC. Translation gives CASSLGAGGRTYNEQFF.

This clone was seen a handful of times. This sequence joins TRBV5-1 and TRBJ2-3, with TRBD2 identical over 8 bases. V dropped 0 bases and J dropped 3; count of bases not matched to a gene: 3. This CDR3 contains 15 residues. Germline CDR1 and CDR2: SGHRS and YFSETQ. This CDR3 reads CASSLDGLATDTQYF. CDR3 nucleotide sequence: TGCGCCAGCAGCTTGGACGGACTAGCAACAGATACGCAGTATTTT.

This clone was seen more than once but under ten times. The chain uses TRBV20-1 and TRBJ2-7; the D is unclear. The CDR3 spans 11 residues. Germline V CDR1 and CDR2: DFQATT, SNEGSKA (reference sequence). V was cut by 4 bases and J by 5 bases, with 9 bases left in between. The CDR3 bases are TGCAGTGCTATCACAGCTCACGAGCAGTACTTC. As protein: CSAITAHEQYF.

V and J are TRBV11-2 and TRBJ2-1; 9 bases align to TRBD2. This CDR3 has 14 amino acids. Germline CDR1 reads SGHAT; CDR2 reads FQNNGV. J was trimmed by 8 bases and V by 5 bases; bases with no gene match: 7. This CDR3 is CASSLTSGRHEQFF. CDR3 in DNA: TGTGCCAGCAGCCTGACTAGCGGAAGACATGAGCAGTTCTTC.

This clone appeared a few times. The CDR3 DNA is TGTGCCTGGAAAGGACAGTTGGACACTGAAGCTTTCTTT. As protein: CAWKGQLDTEAFF. J is TRBJ1-1 and V is TRBV30, with D perhaps matching TRBD1 (6 bases). Germline lookup yields CDR1 GTSNPN and CDR2 SVGIG (reference sequence). The CDR3 has 13 amino acids. V lost 4 bases and J 3 bases, leaving 12 bases between the germline ends.

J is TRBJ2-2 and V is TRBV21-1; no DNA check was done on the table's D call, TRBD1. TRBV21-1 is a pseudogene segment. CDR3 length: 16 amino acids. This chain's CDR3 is CASSRFPGQDPGELFF. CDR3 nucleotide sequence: TGTGCCAGCAGCAGATTCCCGGGACAGGATCCCGGGGAGCTGTTTTTT.

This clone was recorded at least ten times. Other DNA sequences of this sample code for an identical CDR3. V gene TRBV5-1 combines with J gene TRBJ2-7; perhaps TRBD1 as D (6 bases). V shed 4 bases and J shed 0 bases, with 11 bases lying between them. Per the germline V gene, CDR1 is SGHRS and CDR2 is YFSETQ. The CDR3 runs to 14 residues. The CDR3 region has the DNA TGCGCCAGCAGCCAGAGACAGGCCTCCTACGAGCAGTACTTC. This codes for CASSQRQASYEQYF.

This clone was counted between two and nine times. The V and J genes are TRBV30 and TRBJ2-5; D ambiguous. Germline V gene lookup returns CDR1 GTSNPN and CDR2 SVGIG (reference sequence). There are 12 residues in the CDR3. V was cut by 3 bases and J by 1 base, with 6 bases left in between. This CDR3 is CAWRRIQETQYF. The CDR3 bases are TGTGCCTGGAGGCGGATCCAAGAGACCCAGTACTTC.

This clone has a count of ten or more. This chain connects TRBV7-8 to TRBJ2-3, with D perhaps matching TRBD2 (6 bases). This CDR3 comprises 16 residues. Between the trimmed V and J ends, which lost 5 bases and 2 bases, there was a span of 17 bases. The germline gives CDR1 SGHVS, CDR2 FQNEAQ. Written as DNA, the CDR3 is TGTGCCAGCAGCCTAGGAGGGGCGGGATACACAGATACGCAGTATTTT. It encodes CASSLGGAGYTDTQYF. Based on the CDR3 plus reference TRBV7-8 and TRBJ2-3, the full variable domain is GAGVSQSPRYKVAKRGQDVALRCDPISGHVSLFWYQQALGQGPEFLTYFQNEAQLDKSGLPSDRFFAERPEGSVSTLKIQRTQQEDSAVYLCASSLGGAGYTDTQYFGPGTRLTVL.

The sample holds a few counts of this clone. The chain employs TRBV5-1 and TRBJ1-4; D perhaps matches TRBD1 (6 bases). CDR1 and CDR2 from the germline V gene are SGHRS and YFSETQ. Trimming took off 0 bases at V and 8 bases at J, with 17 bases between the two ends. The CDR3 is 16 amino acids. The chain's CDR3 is CASSLEGPGVGEKLFF. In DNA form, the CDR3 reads TGCGCCAGCAGCTTGGAAGGTCCAGGGGTTGGCGAAAAACTGTTTTTT.

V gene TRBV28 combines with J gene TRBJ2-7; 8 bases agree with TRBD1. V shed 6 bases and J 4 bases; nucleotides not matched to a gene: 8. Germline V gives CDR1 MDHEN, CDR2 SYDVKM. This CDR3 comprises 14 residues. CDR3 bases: TGTGCCAGCAGGTCCGGGACAGGTGGATACGAGCAGTACTTC. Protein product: CASRSGTGGYEQYF.

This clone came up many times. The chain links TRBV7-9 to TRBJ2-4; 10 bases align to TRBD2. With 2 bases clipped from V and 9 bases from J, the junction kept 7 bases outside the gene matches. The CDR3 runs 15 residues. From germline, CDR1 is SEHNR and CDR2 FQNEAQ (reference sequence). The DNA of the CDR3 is TGTGCCAGCAGCTTAATGGGGACTAGCGAGGGCATTCAGTACTTC. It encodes CASSLMGTSEGIQYF.

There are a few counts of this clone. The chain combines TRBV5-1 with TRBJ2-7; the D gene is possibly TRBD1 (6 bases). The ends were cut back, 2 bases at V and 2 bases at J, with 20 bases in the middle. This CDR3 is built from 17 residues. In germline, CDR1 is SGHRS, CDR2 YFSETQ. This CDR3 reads CASSFRGLGTIPYEQYF. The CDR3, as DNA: TGCGCCAGCAGCTTTAGAGGTTTGGGGACAATTCCCTACGAGCAGTACTTC. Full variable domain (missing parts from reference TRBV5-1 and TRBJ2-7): KAGVTQTPRYLIKTRGQQVTLSCSPISGHRSVSWYQQTPGQGLQFLFEYFSETQRNKGNFPGRFSGRQFSNSRSEMNVSTLELGDSALYLCASSFRGLGTIPYEQYFGPGTRLTVT.

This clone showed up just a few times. CDR3 amino acids: CASSQRGGRFTEAFF. As DNA, the CDR3 is TGTGCCAGCAGCCAACGGGGGGGTCGGTTCACTGAAGCTTTCTTT. V and J are TRBV7-2 and TRBJ1-1; maybe TRBD1 (5 bases). Germline-derived CDR1 and CDR2 are SGHTA and FQGNSA. Trimming left V 5 bases short and J 4 bases short, with 17 bases between. This CDR3 spans 15 amino acids.

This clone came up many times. The CDR3 DNA is TGTGCCAGCAGTCCGGACAGCCTCTATGGCTACACCTTC. As protein: CASSPDSLYGYTF. The chain combines TRBV27 with TRBJ1-2; maybe TRBD1 (6 bases). The CDR3 covers 13 residues. Looked up from germline, CDR1 is MNHEY and CDR2 is SMNVEV (reference sequence). V was pared by 5 bases and J by 4 bases, with 11 bases between.